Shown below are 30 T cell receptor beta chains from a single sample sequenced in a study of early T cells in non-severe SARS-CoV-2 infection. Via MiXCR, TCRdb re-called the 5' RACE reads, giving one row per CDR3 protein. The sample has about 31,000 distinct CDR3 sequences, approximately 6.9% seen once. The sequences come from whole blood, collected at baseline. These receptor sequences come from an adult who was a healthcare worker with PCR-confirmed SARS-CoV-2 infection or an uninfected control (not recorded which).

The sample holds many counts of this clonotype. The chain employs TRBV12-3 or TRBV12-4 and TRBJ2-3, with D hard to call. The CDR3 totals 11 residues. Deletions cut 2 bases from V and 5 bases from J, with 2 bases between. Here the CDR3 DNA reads TGTGCCAGCAGTTTAATAGATACGCAGTATTTT. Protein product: CASSLIDTQYF.

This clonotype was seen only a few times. In DNA form, the CDR3 reads TGTGCCATCAGTGAGTCGACAGGGGGAAACTCAGATACGCAGTATTTT. Translated: CAISESTGGNSDTQYF. This chain joins TRBV10-3 and TRBJ2-3; TRBD1 matches 9 bases. The V gene's germline CDR1 is ENHRY and CDR2 SYGVKD. This CDR3 contains 16 residues. Unmatched junction bases numbered 5, after V lost 0 bases and J lost 4 bases.

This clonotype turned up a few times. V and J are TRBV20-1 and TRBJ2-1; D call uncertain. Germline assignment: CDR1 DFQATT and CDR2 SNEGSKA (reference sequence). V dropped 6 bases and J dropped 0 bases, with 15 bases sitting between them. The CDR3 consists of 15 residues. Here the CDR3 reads CSAADGKSSYNEQFF. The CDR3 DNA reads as TGCAGTGCCGCTGACGGAAAGAGCTCCTACAATGAGCAGTTCTTC.

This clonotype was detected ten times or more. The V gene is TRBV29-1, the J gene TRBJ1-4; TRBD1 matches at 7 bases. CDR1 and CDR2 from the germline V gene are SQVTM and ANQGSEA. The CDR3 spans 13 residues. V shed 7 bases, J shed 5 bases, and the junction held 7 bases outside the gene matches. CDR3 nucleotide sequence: TGCAGCGCCGCGTCACAGGGGAATGAAAAACTGTTTTTT. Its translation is CSAASQGNEKLFF.

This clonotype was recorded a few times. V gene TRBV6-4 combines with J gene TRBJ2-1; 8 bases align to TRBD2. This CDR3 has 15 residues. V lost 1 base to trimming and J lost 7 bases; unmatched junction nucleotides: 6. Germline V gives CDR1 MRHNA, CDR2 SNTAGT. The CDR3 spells CASSDFGTSRNEQFF. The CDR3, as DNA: TGTGCCAGCAGTGACTTTGGGACTAGTAGGAATGAGCAGTTCTTC.

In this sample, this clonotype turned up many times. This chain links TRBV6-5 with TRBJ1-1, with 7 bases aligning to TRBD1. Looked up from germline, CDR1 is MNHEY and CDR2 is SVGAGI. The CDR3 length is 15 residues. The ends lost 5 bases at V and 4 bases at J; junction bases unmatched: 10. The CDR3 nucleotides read TGTGCCAGCAGTCCTTCGACAGGGTTTGGCACTGAAGCTTTCTTT. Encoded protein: CASSPSTGFGTEAFF.

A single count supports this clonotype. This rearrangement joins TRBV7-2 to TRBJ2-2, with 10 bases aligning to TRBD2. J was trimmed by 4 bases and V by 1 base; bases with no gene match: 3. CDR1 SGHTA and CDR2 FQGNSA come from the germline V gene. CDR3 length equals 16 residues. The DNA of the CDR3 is TGTGCCAGCAGCTTAGGGCTAGCGGGAGTCACCGGGGAGCTGTTTTTT. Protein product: CASSLGLAGVTGELFF.

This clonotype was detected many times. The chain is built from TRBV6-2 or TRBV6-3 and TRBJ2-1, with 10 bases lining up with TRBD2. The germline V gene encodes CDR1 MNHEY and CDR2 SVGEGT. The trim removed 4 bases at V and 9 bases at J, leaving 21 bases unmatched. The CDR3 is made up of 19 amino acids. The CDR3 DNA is TGTGCCAGCAGTTCGGTCAGGCTAGCGGGAGATTCGTTATCCGGTGAGCAGTTCTTC. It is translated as CASSSVRLAGDSLSGEQFF.

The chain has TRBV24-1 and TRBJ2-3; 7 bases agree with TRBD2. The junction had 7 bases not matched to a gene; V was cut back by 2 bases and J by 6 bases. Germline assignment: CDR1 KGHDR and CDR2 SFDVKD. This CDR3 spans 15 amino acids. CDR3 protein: CATSDSGLVMDTQYF. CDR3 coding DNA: TGTGCCACCAGTGATTCCGGACTAGTCATGGATACGCAGTATTTT.

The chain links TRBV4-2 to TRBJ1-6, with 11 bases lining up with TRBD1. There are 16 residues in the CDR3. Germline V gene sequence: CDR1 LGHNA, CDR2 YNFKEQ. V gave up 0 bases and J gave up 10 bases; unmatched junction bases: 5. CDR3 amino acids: CASSQEWDRGWSPLHF. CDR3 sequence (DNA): TGTGCCAGCAGCCAAGAATGGGACAGGGGGTGGTCACCCCTCCACTTT.

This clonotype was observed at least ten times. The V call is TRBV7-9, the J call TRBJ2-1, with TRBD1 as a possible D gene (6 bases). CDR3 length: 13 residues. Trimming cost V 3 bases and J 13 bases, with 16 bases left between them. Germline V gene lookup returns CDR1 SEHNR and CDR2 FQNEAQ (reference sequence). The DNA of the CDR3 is TGTGCCAGCAGCTTGGATCAAGGGACACTTCAGTTCTTC. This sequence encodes CASSLDQGTLQFF.

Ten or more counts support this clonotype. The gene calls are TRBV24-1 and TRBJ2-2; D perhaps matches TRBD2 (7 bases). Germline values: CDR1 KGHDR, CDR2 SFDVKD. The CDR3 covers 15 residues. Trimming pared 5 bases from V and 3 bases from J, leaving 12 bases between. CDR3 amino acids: CATSVGGGDTGELFF. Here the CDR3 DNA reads TGTGCCACCAGTGTTGGCGGGGGCGACACCGGGGAGCTGTTTTTT.

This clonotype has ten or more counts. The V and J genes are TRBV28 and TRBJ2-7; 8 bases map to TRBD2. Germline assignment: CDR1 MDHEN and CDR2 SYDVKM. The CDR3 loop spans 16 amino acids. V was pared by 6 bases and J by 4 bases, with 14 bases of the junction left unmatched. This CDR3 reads CASSRGNQRERYEQYF. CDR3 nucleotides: TGTGCCAGCAGCAGGGGCAATCAGCGGGAGCGGTACGAGCAGTACTTC.

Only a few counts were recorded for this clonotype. CDR3 sequence (DNA): TGTGCCAGCAGTTTAACCGGGACAGCTACCTACGAGCAGTACTTC. It is translated as CASSLTGTATYEQYF. V gene TRBV7-2 combines with J gene TRBJ2-7; 7 bases map to TRBD1. There are 15 residues in the CDR3. CDR1 SGHTA and CDR2 FQGNSA come from the germline V gene. Trimming removed 6 bases from V and 2 bases from J; junction bases left unmatched: 10.

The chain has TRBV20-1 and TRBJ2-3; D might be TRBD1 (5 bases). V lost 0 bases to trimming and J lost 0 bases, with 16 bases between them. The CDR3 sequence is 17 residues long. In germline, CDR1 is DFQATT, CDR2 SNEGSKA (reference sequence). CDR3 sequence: CSARDGLWGLSTDTQYF. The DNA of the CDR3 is TGCAGTGCTAGAGACGGGTTGTGGGGCCTTAGCACAGATACGCAGTATTTT.

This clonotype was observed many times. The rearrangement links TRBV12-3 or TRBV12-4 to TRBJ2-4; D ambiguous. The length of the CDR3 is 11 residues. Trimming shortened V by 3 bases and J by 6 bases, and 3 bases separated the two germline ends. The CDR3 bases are TGTGCCAGCAGTTTTGCAAACATTCAGTACTTC. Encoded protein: CASSFANIQYF.

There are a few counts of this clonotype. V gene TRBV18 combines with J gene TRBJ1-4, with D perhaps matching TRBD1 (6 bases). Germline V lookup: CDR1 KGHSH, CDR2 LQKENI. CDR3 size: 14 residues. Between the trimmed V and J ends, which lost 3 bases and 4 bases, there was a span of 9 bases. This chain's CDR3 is CASSPDSNNEKLFF. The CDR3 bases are TGTGCCAGCTCACCGGACAGCAATAATGAAAAACTGTTTTTT. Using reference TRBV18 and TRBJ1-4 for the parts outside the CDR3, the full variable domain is NAGVMQNPRHLVRRRGQEARLRCSPMKGHSHVYWYRQLPEEGLKFMVYLQKENIIDESGMPKERFSAEFPKEGPSILRIQQVVRGDSAAYFCASSPDSNNEKLFFGSGTQLSVL.

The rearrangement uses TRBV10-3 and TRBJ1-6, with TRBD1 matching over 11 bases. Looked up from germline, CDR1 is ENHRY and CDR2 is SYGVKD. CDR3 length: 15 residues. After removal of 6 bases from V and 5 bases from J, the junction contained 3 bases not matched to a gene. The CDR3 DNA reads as TGTGCCATCAGGATGGGACAGGGGGATAATTCACCCCTCCACTTT. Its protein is CAIRMGQGDNSPLHF.

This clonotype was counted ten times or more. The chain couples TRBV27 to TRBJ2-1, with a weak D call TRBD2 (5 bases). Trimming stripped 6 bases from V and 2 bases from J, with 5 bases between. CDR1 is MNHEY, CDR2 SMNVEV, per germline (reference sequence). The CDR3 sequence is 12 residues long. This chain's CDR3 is CASSGTYNEQFF. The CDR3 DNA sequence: TGTGCCAGCAGCGGGACCTACAATGAGCAGTTCTTC.

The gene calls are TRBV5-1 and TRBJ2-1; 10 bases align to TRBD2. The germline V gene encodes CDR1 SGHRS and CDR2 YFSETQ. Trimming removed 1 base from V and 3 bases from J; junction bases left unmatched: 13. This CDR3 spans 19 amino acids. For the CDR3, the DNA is TGCGCCAGCAGCTTGAGCGCTAGCGGGAGCCATTCTTTCTACAATGAGCAGTTCTTC. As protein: CASSLSASGSHSFYNEQFF. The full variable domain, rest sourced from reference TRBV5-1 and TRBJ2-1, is KAGVTQTPRYLIKTRGQQVTLSCSPISGHRSVSWYQQTPGQGLQFLFEYFSETQRNKGNFPGRFSGRQFSNSRSEMNVSTLELGDSALYLCASSLSASGSHSFYNEQFFGPGTRLTVL.

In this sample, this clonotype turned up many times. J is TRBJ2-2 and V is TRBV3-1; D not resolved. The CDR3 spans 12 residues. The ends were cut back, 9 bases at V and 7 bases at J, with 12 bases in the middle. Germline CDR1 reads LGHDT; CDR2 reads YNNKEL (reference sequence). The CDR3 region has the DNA TGTGCCAGTCATTCCCGGGTCGGGGAGCTGTTTTTT. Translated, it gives CASHSRVGELFF.

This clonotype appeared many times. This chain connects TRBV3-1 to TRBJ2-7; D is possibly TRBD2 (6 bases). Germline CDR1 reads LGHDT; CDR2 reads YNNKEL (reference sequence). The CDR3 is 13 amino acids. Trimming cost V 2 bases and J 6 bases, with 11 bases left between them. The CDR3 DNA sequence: TGTGCCAGCAGCCAAATTCCGGGAGTCGAGCAGTACGTC. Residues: CASSQIPGVEQYV.

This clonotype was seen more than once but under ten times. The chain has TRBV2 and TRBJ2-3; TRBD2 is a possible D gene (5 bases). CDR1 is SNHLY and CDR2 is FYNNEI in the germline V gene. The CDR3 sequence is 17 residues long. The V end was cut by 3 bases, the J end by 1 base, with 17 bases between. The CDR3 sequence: CASSEEAMWQRTDTQYF. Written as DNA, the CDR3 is TGTGCCAGCAGTGAGGAGGCGATGTGGCAACGCACAGATACGCAGTATTTT.

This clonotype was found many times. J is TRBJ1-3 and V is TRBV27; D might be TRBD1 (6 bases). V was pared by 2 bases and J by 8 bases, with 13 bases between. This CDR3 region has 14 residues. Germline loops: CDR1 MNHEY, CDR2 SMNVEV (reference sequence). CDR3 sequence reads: CASSLSFQGHTIYF. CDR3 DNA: TGTGCCAGCAGTTTAAGTTTTCAGGGGCACACCATATATTTT.

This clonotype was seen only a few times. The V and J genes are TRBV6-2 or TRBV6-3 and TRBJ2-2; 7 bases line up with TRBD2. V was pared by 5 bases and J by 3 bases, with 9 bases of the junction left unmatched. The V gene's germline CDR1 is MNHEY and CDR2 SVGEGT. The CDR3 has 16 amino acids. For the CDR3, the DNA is TGTGCCAGCAGTAACGCGCGGGGAGGGCACACCGGGGAGCTGTTTTTT. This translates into CASSNARGGHTGELFF.

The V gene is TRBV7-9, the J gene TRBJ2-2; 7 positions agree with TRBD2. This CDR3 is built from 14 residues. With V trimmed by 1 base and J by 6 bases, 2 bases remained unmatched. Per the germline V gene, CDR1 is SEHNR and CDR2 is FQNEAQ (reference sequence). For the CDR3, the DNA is TGTGCCAGCAGCTTAGGCGGGAGTTCCGGGGAGCTGTTTTTT. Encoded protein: CASSLGGSSGELFF.

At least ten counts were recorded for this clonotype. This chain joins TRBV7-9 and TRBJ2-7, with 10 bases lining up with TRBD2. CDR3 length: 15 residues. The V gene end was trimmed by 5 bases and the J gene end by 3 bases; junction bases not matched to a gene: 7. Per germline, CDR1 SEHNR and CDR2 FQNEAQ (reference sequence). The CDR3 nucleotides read TGTGCCAGCAGCCCCCTGGGGACTAGCGACTACGAGCAGTACGTC. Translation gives CASSPLGTSDYEQYV.

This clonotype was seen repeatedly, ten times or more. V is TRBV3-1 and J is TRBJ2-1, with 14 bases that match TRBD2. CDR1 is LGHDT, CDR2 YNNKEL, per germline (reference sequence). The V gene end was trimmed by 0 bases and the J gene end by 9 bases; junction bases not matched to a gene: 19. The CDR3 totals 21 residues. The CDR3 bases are TGTGCCAGCAGCCAAGAGGGTCTTTGGGGCAGCGGGACTAGCGGGAGAAGTGAGCAGTTCTTC. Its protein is CASSQEGLWGSGTSGRSEQFF.

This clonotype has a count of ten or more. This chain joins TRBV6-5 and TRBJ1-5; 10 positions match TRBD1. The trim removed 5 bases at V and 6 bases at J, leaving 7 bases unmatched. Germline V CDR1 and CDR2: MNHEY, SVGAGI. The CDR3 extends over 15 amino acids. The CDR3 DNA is TGTGCCAGCAGTCAGGGGACAGGGGAGGGTCAGCCCCAGCATTTT. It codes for CASSQGTGEGQPQHF.

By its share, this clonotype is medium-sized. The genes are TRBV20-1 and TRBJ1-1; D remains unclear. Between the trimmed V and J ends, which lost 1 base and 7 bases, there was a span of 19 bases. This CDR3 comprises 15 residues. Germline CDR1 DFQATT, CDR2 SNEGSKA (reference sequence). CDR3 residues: CSARALGSNSIEAFF. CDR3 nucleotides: TGCAGTGCTAGAGCGTTAGGGAGCAACTCGATTGAAGCTTTCTTT.